This T cell receptor beta chain was sequenced for a study of T-cell reconstitution after alpha-beta-depleted transplantation in children. The study, taken as a whole, reports: At around two months after transplant, the alpha-beta T cells were reportedly derived from several hundred expanded clones that came from non-depleted graft cells. By one year post-transplant, T-cell counts and diversity largely arose from T cells that were newly produced. After transplant, high TCRbeta diversity at day 60 in some patients arose from surviving recipient T cells and thymic progenitors.

V dropped 7 bases and J dropped 4 bases, with 20 bases sitting between them. Germline V gene sequence: CDR1 DFQATT, CDR2 SNEGSKA (reference sequence). The CDR3 has 15 residues. Preparation of the TCRbeta library used unique molecular identifiers. MiXCR, applied by TCRdb to the PCR reads, yields one record per CDR3 protein. The repertoire holds hundreds of thousands of distinct CDR3 sequences, with around 14% as singletons. In its sample, this clonotype was seen many times. Its antigen is not known. V and J are TRBV20-1 and TRBJ2-1, with no clear D. The sample in question was PBMCs, obtained before TCRalphabeta/CD19-depleted stem cell transplant. The sequence came from a girl aged 2 to 9 with congenital amegakaryocytic thrombocytopenia, due to receive a stem cell transplant. In DNA, the CDR3 is TGCAGTGTCCCCAGGCATCCTCTTCGATACAATGAGCAGTTCTTC. This translates into CSVPRHPLRYNEQFF.